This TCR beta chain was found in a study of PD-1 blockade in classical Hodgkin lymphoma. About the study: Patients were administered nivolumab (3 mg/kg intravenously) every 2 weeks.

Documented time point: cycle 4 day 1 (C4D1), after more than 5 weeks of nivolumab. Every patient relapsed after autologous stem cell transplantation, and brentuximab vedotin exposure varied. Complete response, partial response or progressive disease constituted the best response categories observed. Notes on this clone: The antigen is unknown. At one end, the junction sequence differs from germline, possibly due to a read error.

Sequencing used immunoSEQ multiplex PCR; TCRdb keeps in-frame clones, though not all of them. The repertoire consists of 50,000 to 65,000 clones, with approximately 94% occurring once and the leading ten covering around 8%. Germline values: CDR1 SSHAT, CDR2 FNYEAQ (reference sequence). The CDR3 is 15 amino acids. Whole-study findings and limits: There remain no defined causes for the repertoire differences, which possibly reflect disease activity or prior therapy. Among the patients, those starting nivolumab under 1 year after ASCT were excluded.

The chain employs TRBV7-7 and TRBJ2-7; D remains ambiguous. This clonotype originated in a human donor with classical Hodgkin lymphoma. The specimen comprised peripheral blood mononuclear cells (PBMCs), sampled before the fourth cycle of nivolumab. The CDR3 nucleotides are TGTGCTAGCAGCTTATATGCGACTTTCCTACGCGGGCAGTACTTC. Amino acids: CASSLYATFLRGQYF.